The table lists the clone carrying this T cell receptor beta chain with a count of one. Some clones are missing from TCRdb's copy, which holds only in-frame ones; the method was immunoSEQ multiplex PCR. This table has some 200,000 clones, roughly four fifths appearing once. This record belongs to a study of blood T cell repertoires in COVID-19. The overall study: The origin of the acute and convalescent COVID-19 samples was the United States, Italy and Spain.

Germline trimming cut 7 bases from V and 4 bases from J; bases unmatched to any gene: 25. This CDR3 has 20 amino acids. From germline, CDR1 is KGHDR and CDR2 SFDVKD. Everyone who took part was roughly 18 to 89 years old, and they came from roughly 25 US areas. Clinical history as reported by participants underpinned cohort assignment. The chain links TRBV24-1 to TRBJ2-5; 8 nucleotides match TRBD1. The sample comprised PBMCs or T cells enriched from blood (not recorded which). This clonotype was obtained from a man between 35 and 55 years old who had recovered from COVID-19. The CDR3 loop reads CATRPLPPTSRGRRRETQYF. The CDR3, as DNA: TGTGCCACCAGACCTCTTCCTCCCACCTCCAGGGGGCGCCGAAGAGAGACCCAGTACTTC.